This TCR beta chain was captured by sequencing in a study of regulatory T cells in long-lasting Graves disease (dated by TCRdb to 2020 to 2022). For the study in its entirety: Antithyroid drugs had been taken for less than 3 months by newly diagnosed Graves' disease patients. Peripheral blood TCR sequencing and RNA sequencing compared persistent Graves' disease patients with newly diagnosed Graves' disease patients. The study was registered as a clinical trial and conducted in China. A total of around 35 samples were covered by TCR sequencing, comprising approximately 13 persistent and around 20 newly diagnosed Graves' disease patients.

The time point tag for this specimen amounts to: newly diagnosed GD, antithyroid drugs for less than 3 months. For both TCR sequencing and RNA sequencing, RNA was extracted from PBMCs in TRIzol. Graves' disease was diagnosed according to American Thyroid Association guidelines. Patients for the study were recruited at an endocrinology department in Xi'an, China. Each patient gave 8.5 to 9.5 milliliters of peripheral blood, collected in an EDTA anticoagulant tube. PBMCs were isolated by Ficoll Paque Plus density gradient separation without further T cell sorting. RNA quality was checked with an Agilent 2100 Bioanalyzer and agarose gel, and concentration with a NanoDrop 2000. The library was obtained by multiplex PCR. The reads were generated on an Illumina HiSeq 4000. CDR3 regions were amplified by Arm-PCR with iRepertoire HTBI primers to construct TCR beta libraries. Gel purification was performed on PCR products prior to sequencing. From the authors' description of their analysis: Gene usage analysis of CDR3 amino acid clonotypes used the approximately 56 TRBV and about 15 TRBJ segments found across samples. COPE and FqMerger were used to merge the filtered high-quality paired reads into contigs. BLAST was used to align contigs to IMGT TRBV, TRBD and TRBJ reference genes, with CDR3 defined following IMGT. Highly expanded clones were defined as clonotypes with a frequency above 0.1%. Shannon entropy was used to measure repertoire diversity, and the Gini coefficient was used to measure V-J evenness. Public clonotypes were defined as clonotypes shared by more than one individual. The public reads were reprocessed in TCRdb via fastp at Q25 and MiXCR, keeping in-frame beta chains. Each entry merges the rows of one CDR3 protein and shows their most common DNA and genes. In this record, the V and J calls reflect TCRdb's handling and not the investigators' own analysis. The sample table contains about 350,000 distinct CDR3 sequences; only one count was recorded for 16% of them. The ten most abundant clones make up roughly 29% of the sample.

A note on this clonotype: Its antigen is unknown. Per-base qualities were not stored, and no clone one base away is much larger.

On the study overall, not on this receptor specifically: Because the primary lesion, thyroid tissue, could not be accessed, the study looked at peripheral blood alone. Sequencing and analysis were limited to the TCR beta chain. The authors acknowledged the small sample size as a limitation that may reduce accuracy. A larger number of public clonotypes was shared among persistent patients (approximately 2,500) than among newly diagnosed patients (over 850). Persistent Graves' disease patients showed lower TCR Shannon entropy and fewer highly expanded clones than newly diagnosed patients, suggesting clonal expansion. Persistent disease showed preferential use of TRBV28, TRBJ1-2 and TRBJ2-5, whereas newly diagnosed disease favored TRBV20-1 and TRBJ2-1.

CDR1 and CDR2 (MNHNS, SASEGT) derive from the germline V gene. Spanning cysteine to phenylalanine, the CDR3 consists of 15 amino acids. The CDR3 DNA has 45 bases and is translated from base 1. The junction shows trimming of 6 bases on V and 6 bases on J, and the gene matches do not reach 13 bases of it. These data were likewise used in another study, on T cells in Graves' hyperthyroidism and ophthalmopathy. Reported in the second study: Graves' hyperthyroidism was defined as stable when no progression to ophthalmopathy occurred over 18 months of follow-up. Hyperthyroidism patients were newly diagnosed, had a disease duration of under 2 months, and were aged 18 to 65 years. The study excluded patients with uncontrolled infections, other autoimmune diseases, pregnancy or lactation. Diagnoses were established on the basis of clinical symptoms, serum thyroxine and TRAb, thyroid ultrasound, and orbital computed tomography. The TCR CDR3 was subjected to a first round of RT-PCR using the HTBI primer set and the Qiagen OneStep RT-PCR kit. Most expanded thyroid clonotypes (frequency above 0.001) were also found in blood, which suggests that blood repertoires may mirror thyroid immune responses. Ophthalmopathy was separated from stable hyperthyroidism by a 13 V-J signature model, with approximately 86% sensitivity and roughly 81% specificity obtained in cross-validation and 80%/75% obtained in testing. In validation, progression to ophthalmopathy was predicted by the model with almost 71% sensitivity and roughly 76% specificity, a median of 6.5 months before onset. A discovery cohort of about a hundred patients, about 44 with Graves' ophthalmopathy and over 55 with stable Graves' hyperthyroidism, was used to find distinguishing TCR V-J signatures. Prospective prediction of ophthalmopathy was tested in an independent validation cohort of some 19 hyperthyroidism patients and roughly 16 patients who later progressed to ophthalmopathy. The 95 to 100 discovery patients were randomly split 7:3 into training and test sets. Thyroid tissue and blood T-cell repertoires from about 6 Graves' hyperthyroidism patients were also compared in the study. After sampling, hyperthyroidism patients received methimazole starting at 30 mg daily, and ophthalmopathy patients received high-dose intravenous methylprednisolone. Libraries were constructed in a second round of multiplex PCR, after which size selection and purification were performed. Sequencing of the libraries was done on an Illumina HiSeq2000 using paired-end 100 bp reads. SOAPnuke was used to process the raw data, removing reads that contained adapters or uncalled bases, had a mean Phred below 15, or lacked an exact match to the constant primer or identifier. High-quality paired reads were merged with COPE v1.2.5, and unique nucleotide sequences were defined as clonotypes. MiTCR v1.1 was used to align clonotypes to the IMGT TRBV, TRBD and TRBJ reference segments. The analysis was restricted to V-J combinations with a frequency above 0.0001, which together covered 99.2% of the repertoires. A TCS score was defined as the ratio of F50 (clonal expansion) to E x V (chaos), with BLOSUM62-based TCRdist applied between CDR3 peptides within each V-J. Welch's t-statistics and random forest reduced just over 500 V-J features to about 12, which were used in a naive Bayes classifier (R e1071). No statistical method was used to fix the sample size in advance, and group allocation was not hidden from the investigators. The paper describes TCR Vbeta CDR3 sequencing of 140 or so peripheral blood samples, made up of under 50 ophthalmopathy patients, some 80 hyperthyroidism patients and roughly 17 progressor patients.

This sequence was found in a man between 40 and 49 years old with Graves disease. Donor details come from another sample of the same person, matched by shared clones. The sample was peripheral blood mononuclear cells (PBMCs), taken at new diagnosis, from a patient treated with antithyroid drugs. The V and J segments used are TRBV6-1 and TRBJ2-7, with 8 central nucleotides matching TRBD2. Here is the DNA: TGTGCCAGCAGACCAGCGGGGGCGGGAGAGGGCGAGCAGTACTTC. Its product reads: CASRPAGAGEGEQYF.